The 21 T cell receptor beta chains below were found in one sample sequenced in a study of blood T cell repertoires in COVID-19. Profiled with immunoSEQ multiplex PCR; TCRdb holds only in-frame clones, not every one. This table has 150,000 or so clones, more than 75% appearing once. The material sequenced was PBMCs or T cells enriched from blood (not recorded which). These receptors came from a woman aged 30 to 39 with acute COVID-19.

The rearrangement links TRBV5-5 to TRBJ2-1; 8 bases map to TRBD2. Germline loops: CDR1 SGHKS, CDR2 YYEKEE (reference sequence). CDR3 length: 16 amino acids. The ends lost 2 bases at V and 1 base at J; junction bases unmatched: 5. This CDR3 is CASSFSGGPSYNEQFF. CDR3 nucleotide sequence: TGTGCCAGCAGCTTCTCGGGAGGGCCGTCCTACAATGAGCAGTTCTTC.

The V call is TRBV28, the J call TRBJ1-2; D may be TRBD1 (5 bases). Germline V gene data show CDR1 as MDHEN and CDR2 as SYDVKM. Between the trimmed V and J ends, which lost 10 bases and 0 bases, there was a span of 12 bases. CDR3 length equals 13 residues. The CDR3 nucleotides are TGTGCCATCCGGACACCTACTAACTATGGCTACACCTTC. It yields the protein CAIRTPTNYGYTF.

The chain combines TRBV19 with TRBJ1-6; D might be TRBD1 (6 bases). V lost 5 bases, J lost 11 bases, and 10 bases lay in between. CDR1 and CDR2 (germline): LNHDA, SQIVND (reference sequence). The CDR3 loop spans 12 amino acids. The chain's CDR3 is CASSQQGAPLHF. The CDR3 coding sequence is TGTGCCAGTAGTCAACAGGGAGCACCCCTCCACTTT.

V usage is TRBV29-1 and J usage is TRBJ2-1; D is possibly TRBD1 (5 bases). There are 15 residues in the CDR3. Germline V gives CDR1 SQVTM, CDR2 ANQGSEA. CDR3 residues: CSHKGAFINYNEQFF. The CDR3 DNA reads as TGCAGTCATAAAGGGGCTTTTATAAATTACAATGAGCAGTTCTTC.

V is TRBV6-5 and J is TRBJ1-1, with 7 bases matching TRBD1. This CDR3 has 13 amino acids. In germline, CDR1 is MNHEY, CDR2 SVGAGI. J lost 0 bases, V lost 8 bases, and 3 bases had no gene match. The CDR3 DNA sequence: TGTGCCAGCCGGGACAGTTTGAACACTGAAGCTTTCTTT. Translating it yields CASRDSLNTEAFF.

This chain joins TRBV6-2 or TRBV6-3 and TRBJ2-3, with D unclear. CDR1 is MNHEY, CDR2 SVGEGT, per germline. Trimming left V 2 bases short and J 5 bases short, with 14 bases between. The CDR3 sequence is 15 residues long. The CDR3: CASSYGEVTGDTQYF. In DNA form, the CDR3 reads TGTGCCAGCAGTTACGGAGAGGTGACGGGAGATACGCAGTATTTT.

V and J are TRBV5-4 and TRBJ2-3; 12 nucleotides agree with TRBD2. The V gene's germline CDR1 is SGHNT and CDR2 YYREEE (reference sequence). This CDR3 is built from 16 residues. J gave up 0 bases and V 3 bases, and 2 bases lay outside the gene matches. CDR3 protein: CASSSGTSGSTDTQYF. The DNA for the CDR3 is TGTGCCAGCAGCTCCGGGACTAGCGGGAGCACAGATACGCAGTATTTT.

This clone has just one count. CDR3 sequence (DNA): TGTGCCAGCAGTTTGACAGATGAGCAGTTCTTC. This translates into CASSLTDEQFF. The chain recombines TRBV28 with TRBJ2-1; maybe TRBD1 (5 bases). Germline V CDR1 and CDR2: MDHEN, SYDVKM. V gave up 3 bases and J gave up 8 bases, with 5 bases separating them. The CDR3 is 11 residues long.

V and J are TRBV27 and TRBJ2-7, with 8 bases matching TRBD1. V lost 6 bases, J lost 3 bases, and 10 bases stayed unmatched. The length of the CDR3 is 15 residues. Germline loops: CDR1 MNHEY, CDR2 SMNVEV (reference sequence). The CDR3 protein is CASRTTPDRDYEQYF. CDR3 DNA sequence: TGTGCCAGCAGAACGACACCGGACAGGGACTACGAGCAGTACTTC.

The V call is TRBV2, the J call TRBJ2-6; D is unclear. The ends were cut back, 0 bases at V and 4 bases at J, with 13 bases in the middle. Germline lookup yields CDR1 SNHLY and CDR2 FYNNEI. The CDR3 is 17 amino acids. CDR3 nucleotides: TGTGCCAGCAGTGAAGCGAGGTGGGTGGCGGGGGCCAACGTCCTGACTTTC. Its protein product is CASSEARWVAGANVLTF.

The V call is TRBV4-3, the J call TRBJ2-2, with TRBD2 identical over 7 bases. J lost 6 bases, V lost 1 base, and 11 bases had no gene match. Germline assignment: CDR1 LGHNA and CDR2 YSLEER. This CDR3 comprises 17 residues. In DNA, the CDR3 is TGCGCCAGCAGCCAAGTTCCTCAGGGTAGCGGGTCCGGGGAGCTGTTTTTT. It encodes CASSQVPQGSGSGELFF.

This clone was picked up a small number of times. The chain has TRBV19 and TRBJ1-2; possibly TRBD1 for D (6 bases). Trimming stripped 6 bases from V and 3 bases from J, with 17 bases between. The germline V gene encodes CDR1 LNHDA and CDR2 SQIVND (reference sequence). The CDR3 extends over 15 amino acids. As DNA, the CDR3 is TGTGCCAGTAGCCCCGTGGGGGGGGCGGACTATGGCTACACCTTC. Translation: CASSPVGGADYGYTF.

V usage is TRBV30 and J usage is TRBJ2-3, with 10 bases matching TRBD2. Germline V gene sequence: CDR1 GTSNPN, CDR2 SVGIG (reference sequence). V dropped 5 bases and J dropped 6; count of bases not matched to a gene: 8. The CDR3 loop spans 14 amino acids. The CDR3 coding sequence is TGTGCCTGGCCTCTAGCGGGAGATGAGGATACGCAGTATTTT. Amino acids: CAWPLAGDEDTQYF.

The CDR3 DNA reads TGTGCCAGCAGCAGGGGCCCGGGGGGCGGTGAGACCCAGTACTTC. Translation: CASSRGPGGGETQYF. The chain joins TRBV5-6 to TRBJ2-5, with D tentatively TRBD2 (7 bases). Germline V gives CDR1 SGHDT, CDR2 YYEEEE. The CDR3 loop spans 15 amino acids. The V and J ends lost 4 bases and 5 bases respectively, with 18 bases between them. Based on the CDR3 plus reference TRBV5-6 and TRBJ2-5, the full variable domain is DAGVTQSPTHLIKTRGQQVTLRCSPKSGHDTVSWYQQALGQGPQFIFQYYEEEERQRGNFPDRFSGHQFPNYSSELNVNALLLGDSALYLCASSRGPGGGETQYFGPGTRLLVL.

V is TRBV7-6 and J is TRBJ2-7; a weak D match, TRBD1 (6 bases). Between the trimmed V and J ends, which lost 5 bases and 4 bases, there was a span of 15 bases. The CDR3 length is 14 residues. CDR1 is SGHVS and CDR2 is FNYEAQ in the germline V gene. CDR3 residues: CASSPQGFEYEQYF. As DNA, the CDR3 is TGTGCCAGCAGCCCACAGGGTTTCGAGTACGAGCAGTACTTC.

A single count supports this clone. The CDR3, as DNA: TGTGCCATCAGTGACCCCGGACTAGCGATGAATGAGCAGTTCTTC. Its protein product is CAISDPGLAMNEQFF. The chain has TRBV10-3 and TRBJ2-1, with TRBD2 identical over 9 bases. Germline V gene data show CDR1 as ENHRY and CDR2 as SYGVKD. This CDR3 is 15 amino acids long. After removal of 3 bases from V and 7 bases from J, the junction contained 7 bases not matched to a gene.

The DNA for the CDR3 is TGTGCCAGCAGCCTAAGACCCGGGACAGCAGTAGATTGGATCTACGAGCAGTACTTC. Its translation: CASSLRPGTAVDWIYEQYF. This rearrangement joins TRBV7-8 to TRBJ2-7, with 7 positions matching TRBD1. V was clipped by 5 bases and J by 3 bases; unmatched bases: 22. Germline V lookup: CDR1 SGHVS, CDR2 FQNEAQ. The CDR3 loop spans 19 amino acids.

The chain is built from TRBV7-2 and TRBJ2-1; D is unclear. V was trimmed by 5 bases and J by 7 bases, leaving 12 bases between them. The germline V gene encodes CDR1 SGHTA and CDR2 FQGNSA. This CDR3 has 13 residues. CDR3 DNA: TGTGCCAGCAGCCCCCAAGGCAGGAATGAGCAGTTCTTC. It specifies CASSPQGRNEQFF.

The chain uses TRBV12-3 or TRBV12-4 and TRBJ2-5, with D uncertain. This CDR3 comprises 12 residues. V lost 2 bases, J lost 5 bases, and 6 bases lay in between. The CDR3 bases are TGTGCCAGCAGTTTATTCTCTGAGACCCAGTACTTC. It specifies CASSLFSETQYF.

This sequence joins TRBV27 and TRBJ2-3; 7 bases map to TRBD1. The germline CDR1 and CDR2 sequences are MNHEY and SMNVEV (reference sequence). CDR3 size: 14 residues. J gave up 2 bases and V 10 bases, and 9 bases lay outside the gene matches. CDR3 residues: CATMKGAHTDTQYF. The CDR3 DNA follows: TGTGCCACCATGAAGGGGGCCCACACAGATACGCAGTATTTT.

This CDR3 is CASSEESTDTQYF. The CDR3 DNA follows: TGTGCCAGCAGTGAAGAGAGTACAGATACGCAGTATTTT. This chain uses TRBV2 with TRBJ2-3; D is unclear. The V end was cut by 1 base, the J end by 3 bases, with 5 bases between. The germline gives CDR1 SNHLY, CDR2 FYNNEI. The CDR3 length is 13 residues. Full variable domain (rest looked up from reference TRBV2 and TRBJ2-3): EPEVTQTPSHQVTQMGQEVILRCVPISNHLYFYWYRQILGQKVEFLVSFYNNEISEKSEIFDDQFSVERPDGSNFTLKIRSTKLEDSAMYFCASSEESTDTQYFGPGTRLTVL.